This TCR beta chain was obtained from a study of identical twins. Study outcomes and limitations: There were fewer insertions in abundant cord blood beta clonotypes, but memory repertoires showed no such pattern. Conclusions came from cross-sectional statistical analysis, not from following the same donors. Alpha sequences that were out-of-frame and twin-shared showed an excess of low generation probability. Zero-insertion analyses might be partly confounded by invariant T cells like MAIT and iNKT.

TCRdb ran MiXCR on the 5' RACE reads and lists one entry per CDR3 protein. This table holds 690,000 or so distinct CDR3 sequences, roughly 8% found once. The length of the CDR3 is 14 residues. With 3 bases removed from V and 6 bases from J, the gap between germline ends came to 14 bases. Germline V CDR1 and CDR2: DFQATT, SNEGSKA (reference sequence). This clonotype was picked up a small number of times. Its target is not known. The same specimen was also included in a second study, on yellow fever vaccine responses in identical twins.

The TCR sequence derives from a woman between 18 and 30 years old in good health. The source material was PBMCs. The chain recombines TRBV20-1 with TRBJ2-2; maybe TRBD1 (6 bases). The CDR3 DNA sequence: TGCAGTGCTAGGCCCAGGGGATCCGCCGGGGAGCTGTTTTTT. It codes for CSARPRGSAGELFF.